A single TCR beta chain is shown here with its context. Its antigen is undetermined. This CDR3 is 16 amino acids long. Germline CDR1 is SGHNT and CDR2 is YENEEA. Trimming cost V 6 bases and J 5 bases; bases outside gene matches: 3. These data originate in a study of shared clonotypes between healthy human individuals. The protocol was immunoSEQ multiplex PCR, while the TCRdb copy is restricted to in-frame clones and leaves out a portion. The sample has roughly 1,600,000 clones; just under 99% are singletons. Study results and limitations: All-four-donor shared clonotypes had higher generation probabilities than non-shared clonotypes did.

The genes are TRBV11-3 and TRBJ2-2; 16 positions match TRBD2. The TCR comes from a man between 25 and 39 years old in good health. The sequenced sample consisted of naive CD4+ T cells sorted from blood. The subset here: CD45RA+ positively selected. CDR3 DNA sequence: TGTGCCAGCAGTGAGGGACTAGCGGGAGGGACCGGGGAGCTGTTTTTT. Amino acid sequence: CASSEGLAGGTGELFF. The whole variable domain, remainder taken from reference TRBV11-3 and TRBJ2-2, is EAGVVQSPRYKIIEKKQPVAFWCNPISGHNTLYWYLQNLGQGPELLIRYENEEAVDDSQLPKDRFSAERLKGVDSTLKIQPAELGDSAVYLCASSEGLAGGTGELFFGEGSRLTVL.